Presented here are 5 T cell receptor beta chains from one specimen sequenced in a study of blood T cell repertoires in COVID-19. Assay used: immunoSEQ multiplex PCR; TCRdb lists only in-frame clones, some missing. Of 80,000 to 100,000 clones in the sample, about 74% were seen once. The sequenced sample consisted of peripheral blood. These receptors were taken from a man aged 70 or older with COVID-19, enrolled during active disease.

The chain uses TRBV9 and TRBJ2-2, with D tentatively TRBD2 (5 bases). The CDR3 has 15 residues. From germline, CDR1 is SGDLS and CDR2 YYNGEE. V was clipped by 4 bases and J by 3 bases, with 13 bases between them. The CDR3 reads CASSLTSIDTGELFF. The CDR3 region has the DNA TGTGCCAGCAGCCTAACTAGTATAGACACCGGGGAGCTGTTTTTT. Full variable domain (outside the CDR3, taken from reference TRBV9 and TRBJ2-2): DSGVTQTPKHLITATGQRVTLRCSPRSGDLSVYWYQQSLDQGLQFLIQYYNGEERAKGNILERFSAQQFPDLHSELNLSSLELGDSALYFCASSLTSIDTGELFFGEGSRLTVL.

The V call is TRBV9, the J call TRBJ2-7; 8 bases agree with TRBD2. J lost 4 bases, V lost 5 bases, and 14 bases had no gene match. Per the germline V gene, CDR1 is SGDLS and CDR2 is YYNGEE. This CDR3 region has 16 residues. The CDR3 DNA sequence: TGTGCCAGCAGTAGAAGTGGGGGACTAGTCGAATACGAGCAGTACTTC. Translation: CASSRSGGLVEYEQYF.

This clone was counted a few times. The chain has TRBV2 and TRBJ1-2, with unresolved D. Per germline, CDR1 SNHLY and CDR2 FYNNEI. The CDR3 spans 12 residues. Trimming shortened V by 7 bases and J by 0 bases, and 6 bases separated the two germline ends. The CDR3 here is CASKRANYGYTF. For the CDR3, the DNA is TGTGCCAGCAAGAGAGCTAACTATGGCTACACCTTC.

This clone was picked up a small number of times. V usage is TRBV29-1 and J usage is TRBJ1-1, with D unresolved. The CDR3 loop spans 12 amino acids. Looked up from germline, CDR1 is SQVTM and CDR2 is ANQGSEA. CDR3 sequence (DNA): TGCACCTGCGAATTCATGAACACTGAAGCTTTCTTT. This sequence encodes CTCEFMNTEAFF. The full variable domain, its missing parts supplied by reference TRBV29-1 and TRBJ1-1, is SAVISQKPSRDICQRGTSLTIQCQVDSQVTMMFWYRQQPGQSLTLIATANQGSEATYESGFVIDKFPISRPNLTFSTLTVSNMSPEDSSIYLCTCEFMNTEAFFGQGTRLTVV.

This rearrangement joins TRBV7-2 to TRBJ2-7; 11 nucleotides line up with TRBD2. Per germline, CDR1 SGHTA and CDR2 FQGNSA. The CDR3 spans 14 residues. After removal of 5 bases from V and 5 bases from J, the junction contained 5 bases not matched to a gene. CDR3 loop: CASSLLAGANEQYF. CDR3 DNA: TGTGCCAGCAGCCTACTAGCGGGAGCGAACGAGCAGTACTTC.